This TCR beta chain stems from a study of blood T cell repertoires in COVID-19. Study-level background: Samples of COVID-19 (acute and convalescent) were obtained from the United States, Italy and Spain. The analysed material was cDNA or gDNA that came from T cells, B-cell-depleted T cells, or PBMCs.

Per the original methods: Reference gene primer amplification gave estimated nucleated cell counts. The data were produced by immunoSEQ multiplex PCR, yet TCRdb's version contains in-frame clones alone and is incomplete. The V and J calls and the clone size are those of that table, but D and trimming were determined from the DNA. Among about 39,000 clones listed, 80% to 90% were seen once. This clone was observed a single time. Germline CDR1 and CDR2: SGHKS and YYEKEE (reference sequence). Trimming at V came to 1 base and at J to 1 base, leaving 5 bases not matched to a gene. The CDR3 runs to 16 residues.

The receptor was derived from a human donor in a cohort sampled during active or convalescent COVID-19. The donor label of this sample is uncertain. Sequenced material: peripheral blood. V is TRBV5-5 and J is TRBJ2-3; 8 positions match TRBD2. The CDR3 loop reads CASSLPRLARTDTQYF. The DNA for the CDR3 is TGTGCCAGCAGCTTGCCCCGACTAGCGCGCACAGATACGCAGTATTTT.